The rows below give T cell receptor beta chains drawn from one sample of a study of identical twins. TCRdb called the 5' RACE reads again in MiXCR, with one record for every CDR3 protein. This sample has about 720,000 distinct CDR3 sequences, with 18% found just once. A further study also used this sample, focusing on T cells expressing NK-cell markers.

The sample consisted of PBMCs. The receptors were gathered from a woman between 18 and 30 years old in good health. CDR3s include the opening cysteine and the closing phenylalanine or tryptophan. A D gene is named only where the DNA matches it firmly. Size is omitted from some rows. Given values are once, few, many or a class for expanded clones.

TRBD1	TRBV10-2	TRBJ2-5	many	TGCGCCAGCAGGACAGGGGTCCAAGAGACCCAGTACTTC	CASRTGVQETQYF
TRBD1	TRBV6-1	TRBJ2-7	few	TGTGCCAGCAGTGTCCGGACTGTTGGGACAGGTACCTACGAGCAGTACTTC	CASSVRTVGTGTYEQYF
TRBD1	TRBV7-2	TRBJ1-5	few	TGTGCCAGCAGCTTAGTACAGGGGTACGGTCAGCCCCAGCATTTT	CASSLVQGYGQPQHF
TRBD1	TRBV7-6	TRBJ2-3	many	TGTGCCAGCAGCTCCGGGACAGGGCACACAGATACGCAGTATTTT	CASSSGTGHTDTQYF
TRBD2	TRBV11-1	TRBJ2-3	few	TGTGCCAGCAGCTTAGTCCCAGGGACTAGCGGGAACCCAACAGATACGCAGTATTTT	CASSLVPGTSGNPTDTQYF
TRBD1	TRBV6-2/TRBV6-3	TRBJ2-1	-	TGTGCCAGCAGTTTAAGGGGACAGGGGATCAATGAGCAGTTCTTC	CASSLRGQGINEQFF
-	TRBV30	TRBJ1-2	few	TGTGCCTGGAGTGTACGGGAAGTTACGCTGAACTATGGCTACACCTTC	CAWSVREVTLNYGYTF
TRBD2	TRBV12-3/TRBV12-4	TRBJ2-3	-	TGTGCCAGCAGTTTTTCAGGACTAGGGGTCGGTACGCAGTATTTT	CASSFSGLGVGTQYF
-	TRBV6-2/TRBV6-3	TRBJ2-7	-	TGTGCCAGCAGTGACCGGATCGGAGACTCCCCCATGCAGTACTTC	CASSDRIGDSPMQYF
-	TRBV6-5	TRBJ2-7	few	TGTGCCAGCAGTTACCGGGACACCGCCTACGAGCAGTACTTC	CASSYRDTAYEQYF
TRBD2	TRBV10-3	TRBJ2-7	-	TGTGCCATCAGTGAGCTAGCGGGTCTCTCCTACGAGCAGTACTTC	CAISELAGLSYEQYF
-	TRBV6-4	TRBJ2-2	many	TGTGCCAGCAGTGACAAGGACACCGGGGAGCTGTTTTTT	CASSDKDTGELFF
-	TRBV20-1	TRBJ1-1	many	TGCAGTGCTAGATCGGCGGGGCCCACTGAAGCTTTCTTT	CSARSAGPTEAFF
-	TRBV10-3	TRBJ2-5	-	TGTGCCATCGCCCCTGGGTGGGAAGAGACCCAGTACTTC	CAIAPGWEETQYF
-	TRBV10-3	TRBJ1-3	-	TGTGCCATCAGTGAGGGGCGAGTATCTGGAAACACCATATATTTT	CAISEGRVSGNTIYF